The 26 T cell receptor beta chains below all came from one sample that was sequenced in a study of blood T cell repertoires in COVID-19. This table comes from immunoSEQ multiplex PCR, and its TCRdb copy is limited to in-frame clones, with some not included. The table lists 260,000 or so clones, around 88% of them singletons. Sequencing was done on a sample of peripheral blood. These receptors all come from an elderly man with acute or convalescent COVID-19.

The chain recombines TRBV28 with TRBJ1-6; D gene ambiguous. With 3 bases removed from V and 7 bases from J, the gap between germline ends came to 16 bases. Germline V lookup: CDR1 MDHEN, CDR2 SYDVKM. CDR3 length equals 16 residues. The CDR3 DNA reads TGTGCCAGCAGTTTTTCCTCGGTCCAGCGAAATTCACCCCTCCACTTT. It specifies CASSFSSVQRNSPLHF.

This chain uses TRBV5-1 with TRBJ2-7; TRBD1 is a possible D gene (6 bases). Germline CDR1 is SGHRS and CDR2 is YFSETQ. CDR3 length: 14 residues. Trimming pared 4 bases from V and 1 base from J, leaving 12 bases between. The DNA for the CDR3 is TGCGCCAGCAGCGCACCGGACAGTTCCTACGAGCAGTACTTC. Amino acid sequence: CASSAPDSSYEQYF.

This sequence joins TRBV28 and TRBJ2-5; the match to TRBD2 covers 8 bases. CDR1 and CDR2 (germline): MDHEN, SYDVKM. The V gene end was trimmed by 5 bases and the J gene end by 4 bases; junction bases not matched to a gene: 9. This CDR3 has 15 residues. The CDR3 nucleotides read TGTGCCAGCAGTAGCGGACTAGCACGTAGAGAGACCCAGTACTTC. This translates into CASSSGLARRETQYF.

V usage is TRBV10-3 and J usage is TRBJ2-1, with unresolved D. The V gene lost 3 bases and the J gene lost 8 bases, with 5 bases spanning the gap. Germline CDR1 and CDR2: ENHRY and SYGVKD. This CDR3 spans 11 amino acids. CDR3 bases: TGTGCCATCAGTGATTCTTATGAGCAGTTCTTC. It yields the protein CAISDSYEQFF.

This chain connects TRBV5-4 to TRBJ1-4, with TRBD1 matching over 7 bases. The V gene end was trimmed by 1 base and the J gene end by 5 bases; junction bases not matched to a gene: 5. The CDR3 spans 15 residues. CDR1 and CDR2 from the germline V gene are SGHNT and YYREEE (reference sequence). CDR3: CASSLRGGRNEKLFF. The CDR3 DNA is TGTGCCAGCAGCTTGAGAGGGGGCCGGAATGAAAAACTGTTTTTT.

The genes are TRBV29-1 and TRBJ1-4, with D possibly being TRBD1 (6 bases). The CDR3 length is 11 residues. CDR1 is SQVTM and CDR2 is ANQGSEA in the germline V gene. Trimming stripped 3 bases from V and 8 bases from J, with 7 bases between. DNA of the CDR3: TGCAGCGTTGACGACAGGGAAAAACTGTTTTTT. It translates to CSVDDREKLFF.

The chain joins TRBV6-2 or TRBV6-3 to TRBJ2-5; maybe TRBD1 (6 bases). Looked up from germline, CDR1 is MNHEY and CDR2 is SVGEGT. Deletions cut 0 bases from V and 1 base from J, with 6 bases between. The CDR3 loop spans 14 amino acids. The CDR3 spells CASSYSGGQETQYF. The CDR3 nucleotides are TGTGCCAGCAGTTACTCAGGGGGCCAAGAGACCCAGTACTTC.

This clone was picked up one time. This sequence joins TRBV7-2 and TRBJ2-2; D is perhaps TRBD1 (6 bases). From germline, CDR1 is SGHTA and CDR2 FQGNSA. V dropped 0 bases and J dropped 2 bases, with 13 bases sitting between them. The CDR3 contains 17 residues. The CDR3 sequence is CASSLATGRLNTGELFF. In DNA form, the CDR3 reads TGTGCCAGCAGCTTAGCGACAGGCAGATTAAACACCGGGGAGCTGTTTTTT.

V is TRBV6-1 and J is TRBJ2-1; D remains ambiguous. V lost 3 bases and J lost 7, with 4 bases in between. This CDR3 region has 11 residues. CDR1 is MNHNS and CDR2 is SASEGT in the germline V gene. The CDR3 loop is CASSDRNEQFF. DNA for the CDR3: TGTGCCAGCAGTGACCGGAATGAGCAGTTCTTC.

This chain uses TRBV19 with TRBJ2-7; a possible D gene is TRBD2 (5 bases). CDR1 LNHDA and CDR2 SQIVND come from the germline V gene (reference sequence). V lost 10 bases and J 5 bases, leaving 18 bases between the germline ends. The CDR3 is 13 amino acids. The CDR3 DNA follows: TGTGCCACAAGACCCCGGGGTGGGGACGAGCAGTACTTC. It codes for CATRPRGGDEQYF.

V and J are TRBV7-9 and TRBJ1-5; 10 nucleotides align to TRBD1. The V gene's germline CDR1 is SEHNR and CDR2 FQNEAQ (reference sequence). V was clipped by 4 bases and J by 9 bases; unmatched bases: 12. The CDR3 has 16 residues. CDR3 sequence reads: CASSSSAGTGAPPQHF. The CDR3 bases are TGTGCCAGCAGCTCTAGCGCCGGGACAGGGGCGCCGCCCCAGCATTTT.

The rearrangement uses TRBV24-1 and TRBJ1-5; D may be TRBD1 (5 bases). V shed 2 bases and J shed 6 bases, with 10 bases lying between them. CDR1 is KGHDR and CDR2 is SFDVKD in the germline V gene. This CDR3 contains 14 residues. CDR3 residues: CATSDSGESQPQHF. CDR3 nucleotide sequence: TGTGCCACCAGTGATTCGGGGGAAAGTCAGCCCCAGCATTTT.

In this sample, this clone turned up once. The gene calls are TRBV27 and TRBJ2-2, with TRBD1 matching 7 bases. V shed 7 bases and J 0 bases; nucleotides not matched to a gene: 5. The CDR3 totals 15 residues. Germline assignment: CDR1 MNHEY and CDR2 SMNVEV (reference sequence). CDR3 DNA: TGTGCCAGCAAATTCGGGACAGCGAACACCGGGGAGCTGTTTTTT. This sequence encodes CASKFGTANTGELFF.

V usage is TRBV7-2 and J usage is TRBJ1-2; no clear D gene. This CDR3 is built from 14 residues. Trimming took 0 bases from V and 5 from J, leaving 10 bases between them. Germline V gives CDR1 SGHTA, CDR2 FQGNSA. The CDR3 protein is CASSLASPRYGYTF. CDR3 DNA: TGTGCCAGCAGCTTAGCGTCCCCGAGATATGGCTACACCTTC.

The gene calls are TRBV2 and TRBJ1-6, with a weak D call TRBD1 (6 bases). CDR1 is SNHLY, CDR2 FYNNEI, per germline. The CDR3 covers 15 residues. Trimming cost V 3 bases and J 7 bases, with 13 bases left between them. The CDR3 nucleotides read TGTGCCAGCAGTGAGGGGGGGGCCTTCAATTCACCCCTCCACTTT. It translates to CASSEGGAFNSPLHF.

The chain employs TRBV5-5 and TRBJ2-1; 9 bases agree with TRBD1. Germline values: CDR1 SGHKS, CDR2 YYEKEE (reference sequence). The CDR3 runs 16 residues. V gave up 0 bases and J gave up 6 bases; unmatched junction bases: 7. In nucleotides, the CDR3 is TGTGCCAGCAGCTTGGGAGTGGGACAGGGCTTCAATGAGCAGTTCTTC. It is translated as CASSLGVGQGFNEQFF.

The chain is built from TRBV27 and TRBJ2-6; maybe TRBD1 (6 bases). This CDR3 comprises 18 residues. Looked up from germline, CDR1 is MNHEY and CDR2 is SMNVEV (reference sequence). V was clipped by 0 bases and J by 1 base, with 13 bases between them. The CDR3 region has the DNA TGTGCCAGCAGTTTATCGACAGGCTGGGCTTCTGGGGCCAACGTCCTGACTTTC. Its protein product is CASSLSTGWASGANVLTF.

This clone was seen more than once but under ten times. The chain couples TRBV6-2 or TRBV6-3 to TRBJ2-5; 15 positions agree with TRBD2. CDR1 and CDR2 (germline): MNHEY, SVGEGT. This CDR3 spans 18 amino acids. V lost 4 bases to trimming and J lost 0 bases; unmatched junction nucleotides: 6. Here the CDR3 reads CASSSPGLAGGHQETQYF. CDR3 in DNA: TGTGCCAGCAGTTCCCCGGGACTAGCGGGGGGTCACCAAGAGACCCAGTACTTC.

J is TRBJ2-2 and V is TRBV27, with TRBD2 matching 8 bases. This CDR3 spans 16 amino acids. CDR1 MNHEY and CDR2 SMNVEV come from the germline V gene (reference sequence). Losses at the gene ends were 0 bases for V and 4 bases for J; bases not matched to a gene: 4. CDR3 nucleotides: TGTGCCAGCAGTTTATCGAGCGGGAGAGGCACCGGGGAGCTGTTTTTT. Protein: CASSLSSGRGTGELFF.

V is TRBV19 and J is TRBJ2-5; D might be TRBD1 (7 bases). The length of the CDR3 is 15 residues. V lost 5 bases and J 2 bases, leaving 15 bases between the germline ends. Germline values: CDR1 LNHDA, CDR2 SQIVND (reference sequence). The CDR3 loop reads CASSRGGTVQETQYF. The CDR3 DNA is TGTGCCAGTAGTCGGGGCGGGACAGTTCAAGAGACCCAGTACTTC.

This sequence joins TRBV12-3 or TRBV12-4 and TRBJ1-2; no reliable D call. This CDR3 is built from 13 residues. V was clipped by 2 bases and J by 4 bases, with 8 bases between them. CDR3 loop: CASSLYAGYGYTF. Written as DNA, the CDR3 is TGTGCCAGCAGTTTATATGCAGGCTATGGCTACACCTTC.

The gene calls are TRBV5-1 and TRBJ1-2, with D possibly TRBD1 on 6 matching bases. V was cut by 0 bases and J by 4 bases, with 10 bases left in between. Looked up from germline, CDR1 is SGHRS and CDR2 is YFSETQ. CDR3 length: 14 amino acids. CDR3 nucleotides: TGCGCCAGCAGCTTGGATGGGGGCGGCTATGGCTACACCTTC. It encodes CASSLDGGGYGYTF.

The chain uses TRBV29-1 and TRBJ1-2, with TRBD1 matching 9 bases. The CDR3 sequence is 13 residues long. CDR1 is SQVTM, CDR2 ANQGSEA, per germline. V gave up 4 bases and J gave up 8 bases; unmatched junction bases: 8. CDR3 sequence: CSVGGQGGHGYTF. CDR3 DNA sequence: TGCAGCGTTGGGGGACAGGGAGGTCACGGCTACACCTTC.

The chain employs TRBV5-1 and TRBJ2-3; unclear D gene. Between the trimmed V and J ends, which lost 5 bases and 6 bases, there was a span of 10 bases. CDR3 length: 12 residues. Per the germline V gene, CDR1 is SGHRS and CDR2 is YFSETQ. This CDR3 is CASSQYADTQYF. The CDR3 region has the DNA TGCGCCAGCAGTCAATATGCGGATACGCAGTATTTT.

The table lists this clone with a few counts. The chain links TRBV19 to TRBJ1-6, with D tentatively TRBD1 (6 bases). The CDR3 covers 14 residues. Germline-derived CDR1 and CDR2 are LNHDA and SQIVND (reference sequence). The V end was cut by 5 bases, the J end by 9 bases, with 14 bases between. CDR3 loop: CASSQAGVVSPLHF. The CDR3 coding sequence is TGTGCCAGTAGTCAGGCAGGGGTCGTTTCACCCCTCCACTTT.

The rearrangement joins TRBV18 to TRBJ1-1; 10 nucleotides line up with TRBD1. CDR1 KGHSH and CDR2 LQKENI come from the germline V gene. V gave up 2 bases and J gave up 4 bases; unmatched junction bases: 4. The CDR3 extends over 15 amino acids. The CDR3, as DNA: TGTGCCAGCTCACCAAGGGGGACAGGGGTCACTGAAGCTTTCTTT. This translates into CASSPRGTGVTEAFF.